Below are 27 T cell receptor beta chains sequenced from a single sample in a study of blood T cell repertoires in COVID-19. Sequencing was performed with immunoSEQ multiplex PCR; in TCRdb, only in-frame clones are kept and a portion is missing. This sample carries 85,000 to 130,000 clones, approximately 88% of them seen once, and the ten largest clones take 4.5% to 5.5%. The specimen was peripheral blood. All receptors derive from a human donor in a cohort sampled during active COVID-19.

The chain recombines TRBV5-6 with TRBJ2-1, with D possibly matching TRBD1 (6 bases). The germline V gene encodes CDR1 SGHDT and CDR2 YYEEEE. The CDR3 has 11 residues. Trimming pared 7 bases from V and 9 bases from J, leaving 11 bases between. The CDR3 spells CASAGDGEQFF. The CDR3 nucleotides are TGTGCCAGCGCAGGGGACGGTGAGCAGTTCTTC. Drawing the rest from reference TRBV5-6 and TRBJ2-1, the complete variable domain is DAGVTQSPTHLIKTRGQQVTLRCSPKSGHDTVSWYQQALGQGPQFIFQYYEEEERQRGNFPDRFSGHQFPNYSSELNVNALLLGDSALYLCASAGDGEQFFGPGTRLTVL.

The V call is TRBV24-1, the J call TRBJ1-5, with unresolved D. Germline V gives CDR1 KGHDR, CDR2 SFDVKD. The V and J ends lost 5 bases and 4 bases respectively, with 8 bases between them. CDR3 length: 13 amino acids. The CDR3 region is CATSATGNQPQHF. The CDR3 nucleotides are TGTGCCACCAGTGCGACGGGGAATCAGCCCCAGCATTTT.

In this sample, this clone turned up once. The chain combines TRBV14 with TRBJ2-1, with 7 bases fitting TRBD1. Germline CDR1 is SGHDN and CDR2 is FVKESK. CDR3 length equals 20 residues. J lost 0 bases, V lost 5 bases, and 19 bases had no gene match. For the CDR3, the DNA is TGTGCCAGCAGCGGGCAGGGGGACAAAGCCCCCTCTGGCTCCTACAATGAGCAGTTCTTC. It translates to CASSGQGDKAPSGSYNEQFF.

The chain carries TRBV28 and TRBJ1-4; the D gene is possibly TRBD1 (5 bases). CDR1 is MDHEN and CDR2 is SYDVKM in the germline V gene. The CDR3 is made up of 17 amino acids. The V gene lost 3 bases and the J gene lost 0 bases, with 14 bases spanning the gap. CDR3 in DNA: TGTGCCAGCAGTTTGCCCAGGGCCCTTACAACTAATGAAAAACTGTTTTTT. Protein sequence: CASSLPRALTTNEKLFF.

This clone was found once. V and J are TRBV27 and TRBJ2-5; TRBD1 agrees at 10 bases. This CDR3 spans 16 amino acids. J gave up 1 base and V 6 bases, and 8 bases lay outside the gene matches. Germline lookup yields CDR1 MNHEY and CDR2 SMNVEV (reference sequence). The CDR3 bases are TGTGCCAGCAGAGCCTTTGACAGGGGGCGCCAAGAGACCCAGTACTTC. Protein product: CASRAFDRGRQETQYF.

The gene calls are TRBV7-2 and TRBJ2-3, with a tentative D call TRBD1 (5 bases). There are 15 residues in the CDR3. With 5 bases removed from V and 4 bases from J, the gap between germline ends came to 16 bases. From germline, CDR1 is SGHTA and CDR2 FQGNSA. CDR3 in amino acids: CASSEEIFRADTQYF. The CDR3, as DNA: TGTGCCAGCAGCGAGGAGATCTTCAGGGCAGATACGCAGTATTTT.

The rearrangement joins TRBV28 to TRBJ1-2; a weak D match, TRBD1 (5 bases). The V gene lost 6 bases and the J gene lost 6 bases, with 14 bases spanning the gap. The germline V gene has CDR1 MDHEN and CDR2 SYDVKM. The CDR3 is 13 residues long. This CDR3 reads CASSLGGGDGYTF. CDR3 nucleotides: TGTGCCAGCAGCCTTGGGGGGGGTGATGGCTACACCTTC.

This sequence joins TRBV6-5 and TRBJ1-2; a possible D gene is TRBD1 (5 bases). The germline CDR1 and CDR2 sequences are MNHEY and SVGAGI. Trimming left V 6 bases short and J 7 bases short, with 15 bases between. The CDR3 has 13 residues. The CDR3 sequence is CASRLTAKAGYTF. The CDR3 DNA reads TGTGCCAGCAGATTGACAGCCAAGGCTGGCTACACCTTC.

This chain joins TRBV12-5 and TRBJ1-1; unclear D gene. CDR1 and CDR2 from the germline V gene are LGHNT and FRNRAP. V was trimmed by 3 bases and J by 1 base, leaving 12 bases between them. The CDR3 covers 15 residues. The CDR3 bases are TGTGCTAGTGGTTTTCCTTCCGGGGAGAACACTGAAGCTTTCTTT. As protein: CASGFPSGENTEAFF.

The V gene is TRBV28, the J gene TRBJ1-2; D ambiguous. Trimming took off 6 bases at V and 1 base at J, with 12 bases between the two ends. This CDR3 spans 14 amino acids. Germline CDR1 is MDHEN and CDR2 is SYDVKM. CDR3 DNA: TGTGCCAGCAGCCGATCCCGGGATAACTATGGCTACACCTTC. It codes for CASSRSRDNYGYTF.

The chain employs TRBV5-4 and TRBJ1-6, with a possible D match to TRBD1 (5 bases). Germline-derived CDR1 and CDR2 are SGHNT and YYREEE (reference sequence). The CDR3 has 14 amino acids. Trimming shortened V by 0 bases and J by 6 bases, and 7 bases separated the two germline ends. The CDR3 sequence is CASSLDRFNSPLHF. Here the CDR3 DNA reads TGTGCCAGCAGCTTGGACAGGTTTAATTCACCCCTCCACTTT. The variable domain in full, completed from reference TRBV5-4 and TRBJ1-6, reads ETGVTQSPTHLIKTRGQQVTLRCSSQSGHNTVSWYQQALGQGPQFIFQYYREEENGRGNFPPRFSGLQFPNYSSELNVNALELDDSALYLCASSLDRFNSPLHFGNGTRLTVT.

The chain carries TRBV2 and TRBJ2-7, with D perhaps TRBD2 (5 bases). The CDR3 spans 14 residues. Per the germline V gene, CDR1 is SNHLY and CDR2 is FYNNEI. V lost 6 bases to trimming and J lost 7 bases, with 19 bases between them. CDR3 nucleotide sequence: TGTGCCAGCAGGAAAGGGTCTGTTCGAGGGGAGCAGTACTTC. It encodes CASRKGSVRGEQYF.

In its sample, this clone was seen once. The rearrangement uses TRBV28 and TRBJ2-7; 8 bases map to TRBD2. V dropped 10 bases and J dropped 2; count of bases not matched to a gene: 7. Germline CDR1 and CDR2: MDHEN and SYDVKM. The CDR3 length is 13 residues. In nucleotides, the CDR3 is TGTGCCACCGAGACGGGACTAGCCTACGAGCAGTACTTC. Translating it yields CATETGLAYEQYF. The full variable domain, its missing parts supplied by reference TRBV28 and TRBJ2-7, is DVKVTQSSRYLVKRTGEKVFLECVQDMDHENMFWYRQDPGLGLRLIYFSYDVKMKEKGDIPEGYSVSREKKERFSLILESASTNQTSMYLCATETGLAYEQYFGPGTRLTVT.

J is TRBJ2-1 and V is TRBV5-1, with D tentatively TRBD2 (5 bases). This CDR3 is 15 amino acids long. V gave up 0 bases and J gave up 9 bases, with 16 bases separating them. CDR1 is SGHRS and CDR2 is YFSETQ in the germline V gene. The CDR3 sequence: CASSLGWTFLSEQFF. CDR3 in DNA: TGCGCCAGCAGCTTGGGGTGGACTTTTCTAAGTGAGCAGTTCTTC.

CDR3: CASSTYYRQGHNEQFF. Written as DNA, the CDR3 is TGTGCCAGCAGTACCTACTATAGACAGGGGCACAATGAGCAGTTCTTC. The genes are TRBV28 and TRBJ2-1; TRBD1 aligns across 8 bases. This CDR3 is built from 16 residues. Looked up from germline, CDR1 is MDHEN and CDR2 is SYDVKM. Trimming took 5 bases from V and 5 from J; bases not matched to a gene: 11.

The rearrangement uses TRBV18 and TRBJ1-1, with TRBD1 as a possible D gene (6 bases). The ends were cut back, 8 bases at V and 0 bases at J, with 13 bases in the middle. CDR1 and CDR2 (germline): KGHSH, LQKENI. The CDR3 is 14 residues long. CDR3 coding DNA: TGTGCCAGCACCAGTCAGGGGATGAACACTGAAGCTTTCTTT. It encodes CASTSQGMNTEAFF.

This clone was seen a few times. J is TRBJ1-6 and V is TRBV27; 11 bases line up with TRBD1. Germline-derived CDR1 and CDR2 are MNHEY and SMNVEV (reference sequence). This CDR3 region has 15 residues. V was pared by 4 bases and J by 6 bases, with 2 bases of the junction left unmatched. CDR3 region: CASSYGTGGNSPLHF. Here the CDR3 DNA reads TGTGCCAGCAGTTACGGGACAGGGGGTAATTCACCCCTCCACTTT.

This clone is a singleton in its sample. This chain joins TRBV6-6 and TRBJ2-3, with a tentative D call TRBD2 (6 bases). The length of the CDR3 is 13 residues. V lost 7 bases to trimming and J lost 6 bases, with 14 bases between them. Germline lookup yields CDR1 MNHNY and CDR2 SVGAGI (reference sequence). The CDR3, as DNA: TGTGCCAGCATCCCCCCGGGGGTGGATACGCAGTATTTT. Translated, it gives CASIPPGVDTQYF.

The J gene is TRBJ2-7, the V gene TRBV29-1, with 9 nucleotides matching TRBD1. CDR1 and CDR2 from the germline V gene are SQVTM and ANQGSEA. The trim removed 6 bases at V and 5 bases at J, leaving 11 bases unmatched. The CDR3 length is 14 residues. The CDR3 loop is CSVGRGTGFHEQYF. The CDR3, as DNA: TGCAGCGTGGGACGAGGGACAGGGTTCCACGAGCAGTACTTC.

The CDR3 sequence: CASSPTGLRGSPLHF. CDR3 coding DNA: TGTGCCAGCAGCCCCACCGGCCTAAGGGGTTCACCCCTCCACTTT. The chain couples TRBV5-5 to TRBJ1-6, with D possibly matching TRBD1 (5 bases). The germline V and J ends were trimmed by 4 bases and 9 bases, with 17 bases remaining between them. Germline CDR1 is SGHKS and CDR2 is YYEKEE (reference sequence). The CDR3 is 15 residues long.

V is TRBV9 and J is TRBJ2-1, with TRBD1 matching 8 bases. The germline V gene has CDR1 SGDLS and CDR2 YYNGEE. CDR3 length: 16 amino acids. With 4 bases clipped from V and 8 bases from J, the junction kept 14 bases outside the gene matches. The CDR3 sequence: CASSRMGQAGLDEQFF. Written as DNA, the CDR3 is TGTGCCAGCAGCCGAATGGGACAGGCCGGACTGGATGAGCAGTTCTTC. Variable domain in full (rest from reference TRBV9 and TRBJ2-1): DSGVTQTPKHLITATGQRVTLRCSPRSGDLSVYWYQQSLDQGLQFLIQYYNGEERAKGNILERFSAQQFPDLHSELNLSSLELGDSALYFCASSRMGQAGLDEQFFGPGTRLTVL.

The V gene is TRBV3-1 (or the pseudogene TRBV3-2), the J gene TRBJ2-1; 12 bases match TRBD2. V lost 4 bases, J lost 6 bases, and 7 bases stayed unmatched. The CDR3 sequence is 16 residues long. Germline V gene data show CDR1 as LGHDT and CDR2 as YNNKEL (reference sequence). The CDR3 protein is CASSPRRLAGVNEQFF. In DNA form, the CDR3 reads TGTGCCAGCAGCCCCCGAAGACTAGCGGGAGTCAATGAGCAGTTCTTC.

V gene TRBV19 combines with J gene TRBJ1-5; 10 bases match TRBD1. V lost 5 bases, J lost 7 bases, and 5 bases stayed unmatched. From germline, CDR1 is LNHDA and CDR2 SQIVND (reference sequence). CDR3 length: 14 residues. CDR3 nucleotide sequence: TGTGCCAGTAGTGGGACAGGGGTGGGGCAGCCCCAGCATTTT. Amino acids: CASSGTGVGQPQHF.

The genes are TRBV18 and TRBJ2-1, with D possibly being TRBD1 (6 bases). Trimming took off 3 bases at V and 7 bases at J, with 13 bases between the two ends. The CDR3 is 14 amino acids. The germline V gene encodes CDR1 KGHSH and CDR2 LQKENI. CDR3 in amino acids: CASSPRTATNEQFF. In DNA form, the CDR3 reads TGTGCCAGCTCACCCCGGACAGCGACGAATGAGCAGTTCTTC.

CDR3 bases: TGTGCCAGCAGTGTTGACACCCGAAACATTCAGTACTTC. Its translation: CASSVDTRNIQYF. This chain uses TRBV2 with TRBJ2-4; D is uncertain. CDR3 length: 13 amino acids. From germline, CDR1 is SNHLY and CDR2 FYNNEI. The V end was cut by 4 bases, the J end by 6 bases, with 10 bases between.

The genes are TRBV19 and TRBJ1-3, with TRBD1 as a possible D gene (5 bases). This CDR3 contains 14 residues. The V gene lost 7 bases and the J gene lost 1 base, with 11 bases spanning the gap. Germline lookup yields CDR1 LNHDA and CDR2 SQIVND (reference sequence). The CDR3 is CASKHQGSGNTIYF. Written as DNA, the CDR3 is TGTGCCAGTAAACATCAGGGATCTGGAAACACCATATATTTT.

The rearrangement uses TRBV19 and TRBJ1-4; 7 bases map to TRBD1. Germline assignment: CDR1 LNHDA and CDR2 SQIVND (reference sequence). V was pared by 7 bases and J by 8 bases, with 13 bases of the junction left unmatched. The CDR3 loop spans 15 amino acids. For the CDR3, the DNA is TGTGCCAGTACACCAACGAAGACAGGGCTCGAAAAACTGTTTTTT. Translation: CASTPTKTGLEKLFF.